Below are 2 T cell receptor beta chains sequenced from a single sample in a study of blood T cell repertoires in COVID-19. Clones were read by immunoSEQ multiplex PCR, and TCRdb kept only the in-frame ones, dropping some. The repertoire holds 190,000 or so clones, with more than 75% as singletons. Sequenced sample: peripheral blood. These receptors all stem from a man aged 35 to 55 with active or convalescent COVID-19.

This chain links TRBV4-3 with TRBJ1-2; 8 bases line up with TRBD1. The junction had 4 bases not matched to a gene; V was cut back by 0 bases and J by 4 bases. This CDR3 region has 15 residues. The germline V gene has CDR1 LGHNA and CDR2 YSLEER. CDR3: CASSQDRGQSYGYTF. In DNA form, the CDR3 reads TGCGCCAGCAGCCAAGACAGGGGGCAGAGCTATGGCTACACCTTC.

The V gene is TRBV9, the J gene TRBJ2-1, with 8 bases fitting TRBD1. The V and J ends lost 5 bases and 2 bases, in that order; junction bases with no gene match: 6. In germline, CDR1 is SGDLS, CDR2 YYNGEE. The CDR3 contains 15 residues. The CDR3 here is CASSDGQGPYNEQFF. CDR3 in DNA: TGTGCCAGCAGTGACGGACAGGGCCCCTACAATGAGCAGTTCTTC.